These T cell receptor beta chains were read from a single sample in a study of long-term antiretroviral therapy in people with HIV. Assay used: immunoSEQ multiplex PCR; TCRdb lists only in-frame clones, some missing. Seen here are 39,000 or so clones, approximately 80% observed once, and the top ten hold roughly 6.1%. Here the sequenced sample was unsorted PBMCs, taken 0.6 years after starting antiretroviral therapy. The receptors shown here come from a man aged 18-30 years with HIV. The CDR3 runs from the conserved cysteine through the conserved F or W. A D gene is named only where the DNA matches it firmly. Not every row has a clone size; where given, it reads once, few, many or a size class.

V	D	size	J	length	CDR3	DNA
TRBV7-2	NA	NA	TRBJ2-1	12	CASSTQNNEQFF	TGTGCCAGCAGCACCCAGAACAATGAGCAGTTCTTC
TRBV7-2	TRBD1	few	TRBJ1-5	13	CASSLEGAQAQHF	TGTGCCAGCAGCTTAGAGGGGGCGCAGGCCCAGCATTTT
TRBV20-1	NA	NA	TRBJ2-5	11	CSAQKEETQYF	TGCAGTGCCCAGAAGGAGGAGACCCAGTACTTC
TRBV7-2	NA	once	TRBJ1-3	16	CASSLESTGLGNTIYF	TGTGCCAGCAGCTTAGAGTCAACAGGGCTAGGAAACACCATATATTTT
TRBV5-1	TRBD2	NA	TRBJ2-3	17	CASSLGGTSGRTDTQYF	TGCGCCAGCAGCTTGGGAGGGACTAGCGGCCGCACAGATACGCAGTATTTT
TRBV13	TRBD1	once	TRBJ1-2	13	CASKPDRDHGYTF	TGTGCCAGTAAACCTGACAGGGATCATGGCTACACCTTC
TRBV28	NA	NA	TRBJ2-1	13	CASGLSPHNEQFF	TGTGCCAGCGGATTGAGCCCGCACAATGAGCAGTTCTTC
TRBV4-1	NA	once	TRBJ2-3	16	CASSQDRAADRDTQYF	TGCGCCAGCAGCCAAGATCGGGCGGCCGATCGGGATACGCAGTATTTT
TRBV5-5	NA	once	TRBJ1-3	17	CASSQRHGGRRGNTIYF	TGCGCCAGCAGCCAAAGACACGGCGGAAGAAGGGGAAACACCATATATTTT
TRBV28	NA	NA	TRBJ2-7	13	CATHQGLLYEQYF	TGTGCCACGCATCAGGGTCTCCTTTACGAGCAGTACTTC
TRBV7-9	NA	NA	TRBJ2-1	12	CASSFTPNEQFF	TGTGCCAGCAGCTTTACGCCCAATGAGCAGTTCTTC
TRBV11-2	TRBD1	NA	TRBJ2-7	15	CASSLVGQGEYEQYF	TGTGCCAGCAGCTTAGTGGGACAGGGAGAATACGAGCAGTACTTC
TRBV7-8	TRBD2	NA	TRBJ2-1	15	CASSAGGSSHNEQFF	TGTGCCAGCAGCGCGGGCGGGAGTTCCCACAATGAGCAGTTCTTC
TRBV7-9	NA	NA	TRBJ2-7	13	CASSSDGYYEQYF	TGTGCCAGCAGCTCGGACGGATACTACGAGCAGTACTTC
TRBV4-1	TRBD2	NA	TRBJ2-2	17	CASSQESLLAGRGELFF	TGCGCCAGCAGCCAAGAAAGTTTGCTAGCGGGCCGCGGGGAGCTGTTTTTT
TRBV6-6	NA	NA	TRBJ2-7	12	CATRESAGEQYF	TGTGCCACTCGGGAGTCAGCAGGAGAGCAGTACTTC
TRBV7-2	NA	NA	TRBJ2-2	15	CASSATGTPTGELFF	TGTGCCAGCAGCGCTACCGGGACACCTACCGGGGAGCTGTTTTTT
TRBV28	NA	once	TRBJ1-1	13	CASINQGNTEAFF	TGTGCCAGCATTAACCAGGGGAACACTGAAGCTTTCTTT
TRBV5-8	NA	few	TRBJ1-5	12	CASSTGFQPQHF	TGTGCCAGCAGTACCGGGTTTCAGCCCCAGCATTTT
TRBV7-9	NA	NA	TRBJ2-6	14	CASSLGIGANVLTF	TGTGCCAGCAGCTTAGGTATCGGGGCCAACGTCCTGACTTTC
TRBV28	TRBD1	NA	TRBJ2-7	15	CASSFRDRGAYEQYF	TGTGCCAGCAGTTTCAGGGACAGGGGGGCCTACGAGCAGTACTTC
TRBV15	NA	NA	TRBJ2-3	15	CATSRSRGLTDTQYF	TGTGCCACCAGCAGGTCCAGGGGTCTGACAGATACGCAGTATTTT
TRBV18	NA	NA	TRBJ1-5	17	CASSPQAGHYSNQPQHF	TGTGCCAGCTCACCACAGGCAGGGCACTATAGCAATCAGCCCCAGCATTTT
TRBV6-6	NA	NA	TRBJ2-3	14	CASRPTGNTDTQYF	TGTGCCAGCAGACCCACCGGGAATACAGATACGCAGTATTTT
TRBV11-2	NA	once	TRBJ2-7	15	CASSLDQVRSYEQYF	TGTGCCAGCAGCTTAGACCAGGTTCGCTCCTACGAGCAGTACTTC
TRBV7-2	NA	once	TRBJ1-3	16	CASSSTRTPGGNTIYF	TGTGCCAGCAGCTCAACGAGGACACCGGGGGGAAACACCATATATTTT
TRBV9	NA	NA	TRBJ1-2	14	CASSAGRNNYGYTF	TGTGCCAGCAGCGCGGGACGGAATAACTATGGCTACACCTTC
TRBV18	NA	NA	TRBJ1-1	15	CASSPPSGVGTEAFF	TGTGCCAGCTCACCACCGTCAGGTGTCGGGACTGAAGCTTTCTTT
TRBV28	NA	NA	TRBJ2-3	14	CASSLLPGTDTQYF	TGTGCCAGCAGTTTATTGCCAGGGACAGATACGCAGTATTTT
TRBV1	NA	NA	TRBJ2-7	16	CTSSQASRTEPYEQYF	TGCACCAGCAGCCAAGCCTCCCGGACGGAACCCTACGAGCAGTACTTC
TRBV19	TRBD2	NA	TRBJ2-1	18	CATDTGTSGTTPYNEQFF	TGTGCCACCGATACCGGGACTAGCGGGACTACTCCTTACAATGAGCAGTTCTTC
TRBV7-9	TRBD2	NA	TRBJ2-1	17	CASSLAGLAGLRSEQFF	TGTGCCAGCAGCTTAGCGGGACTAGCGGGATTACGCAGTGAGCAGTTCTTC
TRBV7-6	NA	NA	TRBJ2-1	14	CASSYRAKNNEQFF	TGTGCCAGCAGCTACAGGGCGAAAAACAATGAGCAGTTCTTC
TRBV6-6	NA	NA	TRBJ2-2	16	CASRRGRQVEPGELFF	TGTGCCAGCAGACGAGGGAGGCAGGTTGAGCCCGGGGAGCTGTTTTTT
TRBV11-3	TRBD1	NA	TRBJ2-7	15	CASSLNGQGSSEQYF	TGTGCCAGCAGCTTAAACGGACAGGGCAGTTCCGAGCAGTACTTC